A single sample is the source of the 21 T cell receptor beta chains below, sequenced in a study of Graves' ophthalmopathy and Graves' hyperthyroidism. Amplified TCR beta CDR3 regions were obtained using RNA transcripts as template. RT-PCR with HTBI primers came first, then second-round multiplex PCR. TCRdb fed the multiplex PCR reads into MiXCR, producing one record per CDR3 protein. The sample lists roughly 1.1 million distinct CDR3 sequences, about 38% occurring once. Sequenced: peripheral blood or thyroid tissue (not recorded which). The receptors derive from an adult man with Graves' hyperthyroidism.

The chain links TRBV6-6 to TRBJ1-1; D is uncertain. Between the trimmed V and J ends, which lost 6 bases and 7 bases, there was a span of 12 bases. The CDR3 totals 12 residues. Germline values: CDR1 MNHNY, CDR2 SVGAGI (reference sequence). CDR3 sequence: CASSPTRREAFF. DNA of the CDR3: TGTGCCAGCAGCCCGACAAGACGTGAAGCTTTCTTT.

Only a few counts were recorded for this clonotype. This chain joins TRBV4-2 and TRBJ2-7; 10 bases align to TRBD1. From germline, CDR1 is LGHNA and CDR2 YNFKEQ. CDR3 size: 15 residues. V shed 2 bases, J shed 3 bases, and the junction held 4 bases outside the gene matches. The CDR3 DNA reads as TGTGCCAGCAGCCAACCCGGGACAGGGGTCTACGAGCAGTACTTC. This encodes CASSQPGTGVYEQYF.

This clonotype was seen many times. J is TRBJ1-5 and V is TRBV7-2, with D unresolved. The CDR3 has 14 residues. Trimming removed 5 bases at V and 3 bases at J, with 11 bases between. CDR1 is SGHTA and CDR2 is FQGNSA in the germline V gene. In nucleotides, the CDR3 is TGTGCCAGCAGCCCAGCAGCGTTCAATCAGCCCCAGCATTTT. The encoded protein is CASSPAAFNQPQHF.

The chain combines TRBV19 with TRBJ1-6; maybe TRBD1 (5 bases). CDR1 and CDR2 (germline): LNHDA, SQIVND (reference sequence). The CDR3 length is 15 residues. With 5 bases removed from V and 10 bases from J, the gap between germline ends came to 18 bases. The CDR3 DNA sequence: TGTGCCAGTAGTGTCGACAGCTGGGGCCGCTCACCCCTCCACTTT. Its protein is CASSVDSWGRSPLHF.

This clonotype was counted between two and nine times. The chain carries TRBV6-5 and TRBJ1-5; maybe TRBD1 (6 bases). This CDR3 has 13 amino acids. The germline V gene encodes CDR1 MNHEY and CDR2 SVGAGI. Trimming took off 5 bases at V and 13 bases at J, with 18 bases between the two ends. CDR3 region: CASSTRTASHQHF. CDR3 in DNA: TGTGCCAGCAGTACACGGACAGCCTCCCATCAGCATTTT.

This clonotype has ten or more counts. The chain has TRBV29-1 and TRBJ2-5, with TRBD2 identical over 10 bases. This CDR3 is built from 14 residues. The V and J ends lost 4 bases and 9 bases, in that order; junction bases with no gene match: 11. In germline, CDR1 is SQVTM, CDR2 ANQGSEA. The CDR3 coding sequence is TGCAGCGTTGTCGCGACAACTAGCGGGAACTCCCAGTACTTC. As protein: CSVVATTSGNSQYF.

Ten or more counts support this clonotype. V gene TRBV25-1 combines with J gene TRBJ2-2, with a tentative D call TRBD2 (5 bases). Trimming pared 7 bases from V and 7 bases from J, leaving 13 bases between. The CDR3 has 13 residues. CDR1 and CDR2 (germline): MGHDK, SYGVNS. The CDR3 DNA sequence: TGTGCCAGCACCAGCGGAAGCCACGGGGAGCTGTTTTTT. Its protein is CASTSGSHGELFF.

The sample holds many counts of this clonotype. The CDR3: CASSQGTASNQPQHF. The CDR3 DNA sequence: TGTGCCAGCAGCCAAGGGACAGCGAGCAATCAGCCCCAGCATTTT. The J gene is TRBJ1-5, the V gene TRBV9; TRBD1 matches 7 bases. The V segment lost 4 bases and the J segment 1 base; nucleotides outside the gene matches: 5. CDR3 size: 15 residues. The V gene's germline CDR1 is SGDLS and CDR2 YYNGEE.

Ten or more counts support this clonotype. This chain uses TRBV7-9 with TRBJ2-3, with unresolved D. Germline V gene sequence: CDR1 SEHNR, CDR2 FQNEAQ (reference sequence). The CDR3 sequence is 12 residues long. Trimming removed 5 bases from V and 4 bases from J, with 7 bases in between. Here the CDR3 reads CASSLDADTQYF. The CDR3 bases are TGTGCCAGCAGCCTCGACGCAGATACGCAGTATTTT.

Written as DNA, the CDR3 is TGTGCCATCGAGACAGGGTCCGGGGAGCTGTTTTTT. Residues: CAIETGSGELFF. This rearrangement joins TRBV5-4 to TRBJ2-2; TRBD1 matches 7 bases. CDR3 length equals 12 residues. CDR1 and CDR2 (germline): SGHNT, YYREEE (reference sequence). V gave up 9 bases and J gave up 6 bases; unmatched junction bases: 5.

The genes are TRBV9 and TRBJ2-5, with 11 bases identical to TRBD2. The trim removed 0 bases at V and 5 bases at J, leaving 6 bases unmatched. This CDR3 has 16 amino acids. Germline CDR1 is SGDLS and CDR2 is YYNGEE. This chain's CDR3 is CASSVALAGGVETQYF. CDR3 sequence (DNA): TGTGCCAGCAGCGTAGCTCTAGCGGGAGGAGTGGAGACCCAGTACTTC.

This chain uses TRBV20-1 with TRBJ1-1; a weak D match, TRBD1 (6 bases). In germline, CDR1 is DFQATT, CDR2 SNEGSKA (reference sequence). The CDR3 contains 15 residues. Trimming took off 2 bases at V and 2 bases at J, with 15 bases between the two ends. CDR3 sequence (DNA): TGCAGTGCTAGAACGGACAGACCGCTTAACACTGAAGCTTTCTTT. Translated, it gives CSARTDRPLNTEAFF.

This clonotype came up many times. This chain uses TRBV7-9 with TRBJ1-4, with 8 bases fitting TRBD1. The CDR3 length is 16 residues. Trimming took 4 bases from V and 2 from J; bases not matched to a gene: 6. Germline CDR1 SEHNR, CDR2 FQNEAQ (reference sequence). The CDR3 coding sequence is TGTGCCAGCAGCTCGATACGACAGGGGACTAATGAAAAACTGTTTTTT. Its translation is CASSSIRQGTNEKLFF.

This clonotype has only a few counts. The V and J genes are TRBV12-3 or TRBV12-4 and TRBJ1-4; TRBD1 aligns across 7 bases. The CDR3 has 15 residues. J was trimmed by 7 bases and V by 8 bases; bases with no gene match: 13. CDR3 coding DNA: TGTGCCAGCCTGGGGGGAAGGGGGCGCAGTGAAAAACTGTTTTTT. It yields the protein CASLGGRGRSEKLFF.

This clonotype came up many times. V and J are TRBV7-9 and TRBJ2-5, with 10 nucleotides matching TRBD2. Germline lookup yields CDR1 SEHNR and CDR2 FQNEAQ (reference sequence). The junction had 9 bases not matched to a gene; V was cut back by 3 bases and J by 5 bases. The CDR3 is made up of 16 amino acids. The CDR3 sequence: CASSLGSSGRRETQYF. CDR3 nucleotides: TGTGCCAGCAGCTTGGGTTCTAGCGGGAGAAGGGAGACCCAGTACTTC.

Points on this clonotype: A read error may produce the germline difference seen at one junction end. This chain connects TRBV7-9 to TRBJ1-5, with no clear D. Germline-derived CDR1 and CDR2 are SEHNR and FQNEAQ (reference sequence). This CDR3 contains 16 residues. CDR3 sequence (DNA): TGCGCCAGCAGCCACGAAGCGGGCGGTGGCAATCAGCCCCAGCATTTT. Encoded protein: CASSHEAGGGNQPQHF.

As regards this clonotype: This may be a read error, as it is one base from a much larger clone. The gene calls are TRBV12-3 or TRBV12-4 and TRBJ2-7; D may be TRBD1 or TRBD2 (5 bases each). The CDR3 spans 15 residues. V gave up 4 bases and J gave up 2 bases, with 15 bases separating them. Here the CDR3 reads CASSSTGTSTYEQYF. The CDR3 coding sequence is TGTGCCAGCAGTTCGACCGGGACCAGCACCTACGAGCAGTACTTC.

The chain's CDR3 is CASSSRGATQPQHF. The CDR3 nucleotides are TGTGCCAGCAGCTCGAGGGGGGCAACTCAGCCCCAGCATTTT. This chain links TRBV7-2 with TRBJ1-5; TRBD1 is a possible D gene (6 bases). Trimming removed 4 bases at V and 6 bases at J, with 13 bases between. This CDR3 is 14 amino acids long. Per germline, CDR1 SGHTA and CDR2 FQGNSA.

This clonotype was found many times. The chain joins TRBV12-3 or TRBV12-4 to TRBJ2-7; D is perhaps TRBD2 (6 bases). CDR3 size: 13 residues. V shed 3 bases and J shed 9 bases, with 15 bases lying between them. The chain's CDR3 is CASSLGGVGGQYF. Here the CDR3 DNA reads TGTGCCAGCAGTTTGGGGGGAGTCGGCGGGCAGTACTTC.

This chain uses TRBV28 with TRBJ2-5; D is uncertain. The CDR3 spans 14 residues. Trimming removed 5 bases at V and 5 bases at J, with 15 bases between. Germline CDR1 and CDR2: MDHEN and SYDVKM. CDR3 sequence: CASSPGRHGETQYF. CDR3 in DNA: TGTGCCAGCAGTCCGGGCAGACACGGGGAGACCCAGTACTTC.

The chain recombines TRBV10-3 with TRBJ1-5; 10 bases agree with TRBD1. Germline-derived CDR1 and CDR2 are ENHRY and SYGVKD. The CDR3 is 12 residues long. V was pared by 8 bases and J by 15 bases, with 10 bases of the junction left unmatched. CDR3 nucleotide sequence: TGTGCCATCGGACAGGGGGAGTTGGTAAGGCATTTT. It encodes CAIGQGELVRHF.